Listed here are 10 T cell receptor beta chains from one sample, sequenced in a study of T-cell memory formation after mild COVID-19. TCRdb passed the 5' RACE reads through MiXCR, listing each CDR3 protein once. The sample has 190,000 or so distinct CDR3 sequences, about a fifth seen once; the top ten hold under 25%. Material for sequencing was PBMCs or a T cell subset sorted from them (not recorded which). These receptors were obtained from an adult woman who had mild COVID-19 (a few samples of this study predate the infection). Cell type and time point are not known.

This clonotype appeared many times. The chain carries TRBV7-8 and TRBJ2-2; TRBD2 aligns across 8 bases. The V segment lost 4 bases and the J segment 6 bases; nucleotides outside the gene matches: 19. Germline CDR1 is SGHVS and CDR2 is FQNEAQ. The CDR3 sequence is 19 residues long. This chain's CDR3 is CASSSPSWSGSRPPGELFF. The CDR3 DNA sequence: TGTGCCAGCAGCTCCCCAAGTTGGAGCGGGAGTCGCCCGCCCGGGGAGCTGTTTTTT.

This clonotype was detected ten times or more. The chain recombines TRBV7-9 with TRBJ1-5; the D gene is possibly TRBD1 (5 bases). Trimming cost V 7 bases and J 7 bases, with 17 bases left between them. Germline values: CDR1 SEHNR, CDR2 FQNEAQ (reference sequence). The CDR3 has 14 amino acids. CDR3 region: CASTQGDAGQPQHF. CDR3 sequence (DNA): TGTGCCAGCACTCAGGGAGATGCAGGGCAGCCCCAGCATTTT. Supplemented by reference TRBV7-9 and TRBJ1-5, the full variable domain reads DTGVSQNPRHKITKRGQNVTFRCDPISEHNRLYWYRQTLGQGPEFLTYFQNEAQLEKSRLLSDRFSAERPKGSFSTLEIQRTEQGDSAMYLCASTQGDAGQPQHFGDGTRLSIL.

The chain couples TRBV15 to TRBJ2-5, with TRBD2 matching 14 bases. V dropped 0 bases and J dropped 3; count of bases not matched to a gene: 6. Germline V lookup: CDR1 LNHNV, CDR2 YYDKDF (reference sequence). This CDR3 is built from 18 residues. CDR3 coding DNA: TGTGCCACCAGCAGAGATTCCTCGACTAGCGGGGGGGAAGAGACCCAGTACTTC. Translating it yields CATSRDSSTSGGEETQYF.

In this sample, this clonotype turned up a few times. The chain uses TRBV5-4 and TRBJ2-2; TRBD1 aligns across 11 bases. The ends lost 4 bases at V and 7 bases at J; junction bases unmatched: 12. This CDR3 comprises 17 residues. Germline loops: CDR1 SGHNT, CDR2 YYREEE (reference sequence). DNA of the CDR3: TGTGCCAGCAGCACAGCCCGGGACAGGGGGTTTCTCGGGGAGCTGTTTTTT. Translating it yields CASSTARDRGFLGELFF.

V and J are TRBV12-3 or TRBV12-4 and TRBJ1-1, with D possibly matching TRBD1 (5 bases). The CDR3 loop spans 14 amino acids. Trimming pared 5 bases from V and 0 bases from J, leaving 10 bases between. The CDR3 here is CASSHTTVNTEAFF. The CDR3 DNA sequence: TGTGCCAGCAGTCACACGACAGTGAACACTGAAGCTTTCTTT.

V gene TRBV5-1 combines with J gene TRBJ2-1, with TRBD2 matching over 9 bases. Unmatched junction bases numbered 9, after V lost 0 bases and J lost 5 bases. Looked up from germline, CDR1 is SGHRS and CDR2 is YFSETQ. This CDR3 spans 17 amino acids. This chain's CDR3 is CASSLGARLADNNEQFF. The CDR3 DNA reads TGCGCCAGCAGCTTGGGAGCCCGACTAGCGGATAACAATGAGCAGTTCTTC.

This clonotype has more than one count but fewer than ten. The rearrangement uses TRBV5-6 and TRBJ1-6; 7 positions match TRBD1. V gave up 4 bases and J gave up 3 bases; unmatched junction bases: 7. The CDR3 extends over 16 amino acids. Germline values: CDR1 SGHDT, CDR2 YYEEEE. Here the CDR3 DNA reads TGTGCCAGCAGCCCTCCGGACAGGTTCTATAATTCACCCCTCCACTTT. Residues: CASSPPDRFYNSPLHF.

The V call is TRBV29-1, the J call TRBJ2-6; D is unclear. The length of the CDR3 is 14 residues. Per germline, CDR1 SQVTM and CDR2 ANQGSEA. V lost 3 bases to trimming and J lost 0 bases, with 6 bases between them. The CDR3 region is CSVDVDSGANVLTF. CDR3 DNA: TGCAGCGTTGACGTAGACTCTGGGGCCAACGTCCTGACTTTC.

There are a few counts of this clonotype. The genes are TRBV4-3 and TRBJ2-7; TRBD1 aligns across 8 bases. The CDR3 consists of 16 residues. J was trimmed by 1 base and V by 3 bases; bases with no gene match: 8. CDR1 is LGHNA, CDR2 YSLEER, per germline. The CDR3 here is CASSHSATGESYEQYF. In DNA form, the CDR3 reads TGCGCCAGCAGCCACTCTGCGACAGGGGAGTCCTACGAGCAGTACTTC.

This clonotype was seen only a few times. The chain links TRBV24-1 to TRBJ2-1; tentatively, D is TRBD2 (6 bases). V was cut by 7 bases and J by 3 bases, with 12 bases left in between. Germline values: CDR1 KGHDR, CDR2 SFDVKD. CDR3 length: 14 amino acids. CDR3 loop: CATSGTDYYNEQFF. For the CDR3, the DNA is TGTGCCACCAGCGGGACGGACTACTACAATGAGCAGTTCTTC.